These 13 T cell receptor beta chains originate from one sample sequenced in a study of cytomegalovirus exposure and HLA in healthy donors. TCRdb's table, derived via immunoSEQ multiplex PCR, lists solely in-frame clones and lacks some. This sample has about 170,000 clones, with approximately 87% found just once. The sample comprised PBMCs. The receptor source for this set is a woman aged 25 to 39 in good health and CMV-seronegative.

Concerning this clone: Other nucleotide sequences in the sample specify the same CDR3. V and J are TRBV14 and TRBJ1-1, with 9 bases identical to TRBD1. CDR1 SGHDN and CDR2 FVKESK come from the germline V gene. CDR3 length: 14 residues. V lost 1 base to trimming and J lost 4 bases; unmatched junction nucleotides: 1. DNA of the CDR3: TGTGCCAGCAGCCAAGTGACAGGGGGCACTGAAGCTTTCTTT. It codes for CASSQVTGGTEAFF.

This clone occurred a few times. The chain combines TRBV7-9 with TRBJ1-2; 7 nucleotides match TRBD1. This CDR3 contains 15 residues. J lost 2 bases, V lost 4 bases, and 7 bases had no gene match. The V gene's germline CDR1 is SEHNR and CDR2 FQNEAQ (reference sequence). The CDR3 loop reads CASSWDSLVNYGYTF. DNA of the CDR3: TGTGCCAGCAGCTGGGACAGCCTCGTAAACTATGGCTACACCTTC.

The chain links TRBV11-2 to TRBJ1-2, with a weak D call TRBD1 (5 bases). Germline CDR1 reads SGHAT; CDR2 reads FQNNGV. Between the trimmed V and J ends, which lost 2 bases and 8 bases, there was a span of 9 bases. CDR3 length equals 12 residues. The CDR3 reads CASSLIGVGYTF. The CDR3 coding sequence is TGTGCCAGCAGCTTAATAGGGGTCGGCTACACCTTC.

The chain has TRBV6-4 and TRBJ1-2; 10 nucleotides line up with TRBD1. Germline V gene data show CDR1 as MRHNA and CDR2 as SNTAGT. Germline trimming cut 6 bases from V and 5 bases from J; bases unmatched to any gene: 9. This CDR3 region has 15 residues. CDR3 residues: CASSPGTGEPYGYTF. Written as DNA, the CDR3 is TGTGCCAGCAGCCCCGGGACAGGGGAGCCTTATGGCTACACCTTC.

This clone was counted once. This rearrangement joins TRBV6-5 to TRBJ1-2; perhaps TRBD1 as D (6 bases). Trimming took off 7 bases at V and 4 bases at J, with 19 bases between the two ends. The CDR3 has 15 amino acids. CDR1 is MNHEY, CDR2 SVGAGI, per germline. The DNA for the CDR3 is TGTGCCAGCACCCCGAGTCGGGGGGCGGGCTATGGCTACACCTTC. Amino acid sequence: CASTPSRGAGYGYTF.

The chain couples TRBV20-1 to TRBJ1-2, with no clear D. The germline CDR1 and CDR2 sequences are DFQATT and SNEGSKA (reference sequence). There are 11 residues in the CDR3. The V and J ends lost 3 bases and 6 bases respectively, with 8 bases between them. CDR3 sequence: CSARFSHGYTF. Written as DNA, the CDR3 is TGCAGTGCTAGGTTTAGTCATGGCTACACCTTC.

This chain connects TRBV30 to TRBJ1-5, with a tentative D call TRBD1 (6 bases). This CDR3 has 14 amino acids. Trimming shortened V by 1 base and J by 2 bases, and 9 bases separated the two germline ends. The germline gives CDR1 GTSNPN, CDR2 SVGIG (reference sequence). As DNA, the CDR3 is TGTGCCTGGAGTGGACAGGCGCGCAATCAGCCCCAGCATTTT. It encodes CAWSGQARNQPQHF.

The chain has TRBV18 and TRBJ2-3, with 8 bases identical to TRBD1. The CDR3 is 16 amino acids. Germline trimming cut 0 bases from V and 5 bases from J; bases unmatched to any gene: 7. Germline-derived CDR1 and CDR2 are KGHSH and LQKENI. The CDR3 DNA reads TGTGCCAGCTCACCACCGGACAGGGCAACAATAGATACGCAGTATTTT. As protein: CASSPPDRATIDTQYF.

J is TRBJ1-4 and V is TRBV4-1, with D tentatively TRBD1 (6 bases). V was cut by 3 bases and J by 8 bases, with 10 bases left in between. The CDR3 has 13 amino acids. CDR1 is MGHRA and CDR2 is YSYEKL in the germline V gene. CDR3 in amino acids: CASSQAGVEKLFF. In DNA form, the CDR3 reads TGCGCCAGCAGCCAGGCAGGGGTGGAAAAACTGTTTTTT.

The chain recombines TRBV2 with TRBJ1-4; tentative D call: TRBD1 (6 bases). The CDR3 sequence is 17 residues long. Trimming cost V 1 base and J 7 bases, with 19 bases left between them. The germline gives CDR1 SNHLY, CDR2 FYNNEI. The DNA for the CDR3 is TGTGCCAGCAGTGAAGGCGGTGAGGGGGAAGGAGGTGAAAAACTGTTTTTT. This codes for CASSEGGEGEGGEKLFF.

The rearrangement links TRBV20-1 to TRBJ1-2, with no clear D. Germline-derived CDR1 and CDR2 are DFQATT and SNEGSKA (reference sequence). V shed 5 bases and J shed 11 bases, with 12 bases lying between them. CDR3 length: 10 residues. CDR3 bases: TGCAGTGCTCTCTACAGTACTTACACCTTC. Protein sequence: CSALYSTYTF.

Only a few counts were recorded for this clone. This chain links TRBV2 with TRBJ2-7, with 7 bases matching TRBD2. From germline, CDR1 is SNHLY and CDR2 FYNNEI. The CDR3 consists of 14 residues. The J segment lost 5 bases and the V segment lost 5 bases, leaving 9 bases of the junction unmatched. The CDR3 region is CASSPEVGRDEQYF. The CDR3 nucleotides are TGTGCCAGCAGTCCGGAGGTTGGGAGGGACGAGCAGTACTTC.

This chain joins TRBV7-8 and TRBJ2-7; D possibly corresponds to TRBD1 (6 bases). CDR1 and CDR2 from the germline V gene are SGHVS and FQNEAQ. Trimming pared 1 base from V and 4 bases from J, leaving 14 bases between. This CDR3 is 15 amino acids long. This CDR3 reads CASSLESQGPYEQYF. CDR3 nucleotide sequence: TGTGCCAGCAGCTTAGAGAGCCAGGGGCCTTACGAGCAGTACTTC.